The 5 T cell receptor beta chains presented below share a single source sample, sequenced in a study of blood T cell repertoires in COVID-19. Method: immunoSEQ multiplex PCR; TCRdb's copy keeps in-frame clones and lacks some. Seen here are about 72,000 clones, approximately 84% observed once, and the top ten hold about 11%. Sequences were obtained from peripheral blood. The receptor source for this set is a man aged 70-80 years with active or convalescent COVID-19.

This clone showed up just once. The V gene is TRBV24-1, the J gene TRBJ1-1; D gene unclear. CDR1 and CDR2 from the germline V gene are KGHDR and SFDVKD. V dropped 6 bases and J dropped 0 bases, with 10 bases sitting between them. This CDR3 is 14 amino acids long. In DNA form, the CDR3 reads TGTGCCACCAGTTGGGAGGAAATGAACACTGAAGCTTTCTTT. Translated, it gives CATSWEEMNTEAFF.

V gene TRBV27 combines with J gene TRBJ2-1; 10 bases are shared with TRBD2. V trimming: 4 bases; J trimming: 3 bases; junction bases outside the gene matches: 18. Germline CDR1 reads MNHEY; CDR2 reads SMNVEV (reference sequence). The CDR3 has 20 amino acids. The CDR3 sequence is CASSSETISHIAGGYNEQFF. CDR3 nucleotide sequence: TGTGCCAGCAGTTCCGAAACCATATCCCACATAGCGGGAGGCTACAATGAGCAGTTCTTC.

V gene TRBV10-1 combines with J gene TRBJ2-4; 9 bases map to TRBD1. CDR1 is WNHNN and CDR2 is SYGVQD in the germline V gene (reference sequence). The CDR3 is 16 residues long. The V segment lost 6 bases and the J segment 1 base; nucleotides outside the gene matches: 7. Written as DNA, the CDR3 is TGCGCCAGCAGCCCTCGGACAGGGGAGGCCAAAAACATTCAGTACTTC. It translates to CASSPRTGEAKNIQYF.

The chain joins TRBV6-5 to TRBJ2-3; a weak D match, TRBD2 (6 bases). The germline V gene encodes CDR1 MNHEY and CDR2 SVGAGI. The CDR3 runs 12 residues. V gave up 6 bases and J gave up 13 bases, with 17 bases separating them. CDR3 coding DNA: TGTGCCAGCAGACCCTCCGGGACTTTCGAGTATTTT. Its protein product is CASRPSGTFEYF.

The J gene is TRBJ1-2, the V gene TRBV6-5; possibly TRBD1 for D (6 bases). Germline V gene sequence: CDR1 MNHEY, CDR2 SVGAGI. The CDR3 is made up of 11 amino acids. The ends were cut back, 5 bases at V and 7 bases at J, with 8 bases in the middle. CDR3 region: CASSQGIGYTF. The CDR3 DNA follows: TGTGCCAGCAGTCAGGGGATTGGCTACACCTTC.